This TCR beta chain was retrieved from a study of graft-versus-host responses after intestinal transplantation. Libraries were prepared by immunoSEQ multiplex PCR; TCRdb keeps only in-frame clonotypes and omits some of them. The table has fewer than 110,000 clones, 80% to 95% seen once. Regarding this clone: Its antigen is not identified.

The CDR3 is 14 amino acids. V was trimmed by 2 bases and J by 10 bases, leaving 15 bases between them. Germline V gene sequence: CDR1 WNHNN, CDR2 SYGVQD (reference sequence). This chain uses TRBV10-1 with TRBJ2-1, with a possible D match to TRBD2 (5 bases). The sequences come from unstimulated CD8+ T cells sorted from spleen or lymph node cells, collected before intestinal transplant. This TCR came from a human donor who received an intestinal transplant. The CDR3, as DNA: TGCGCCAGCAGTGAGATCCTGTCCGAGGGAGAGCAGTTCTTC. It encodes CASSEILSEGEQFF.